These 11 T cell receptor beta chains were all obtained from the same sample, sequenced in a study of cytomegalovirus exposure and HLA in healthy donors. Some clones are missing from TCRdb's copy, which holds only in-frame ones; the method was immunoSEQ multiplex PCR. The sample holds 300,000 to 350,000 clones, approximately 86% seen once. The specimen was PBMCs. The receptors shown here come from a young man in good health and CMV-seronegative.

The gene calls are TRBV27 and TRBJ2-7, with D unclear. Germline V lookup: CDR1 MNHEY, CDR2 SMNVEV (reference sequence). V lost 6 bases to trimming and J lost 2 bases, with 11 bases between them. The CDR3 is made up of 13 amino acids. The CDR3 loop reads CASRPGSAYEQYF. Written as DNA, the CDR3 is TGTGCCAGCAGACCCGGGTCGGCCTACGAGCAGTACTTC.

This chain uses TRBV11-2 with TRBJ1-1; D unclear. Trimming stripped 1 base from V and 6 bases from J, with 9 bases between. This CDR3 is 13 amino acids long. The germline V gene encodes CDR1 SGHAT and CDR2 FQNNGV. The CDR3 region has the DNA TGTGCCAGCAGCTTAGGGAGGGAAGCTGAAGCTTTCTTT. Protein product: CASSLGREAEAFF.

The chain combines TRBV27 with TRBJ1-5; 9 nucleotides match TRBD1. This CDR3 region has 15 residues. Losses at the gene ends were 6 bases for V and 3 bases for J; bases not matched to a gene: 6. The germline V gene encodes CDR1 MNHEY and CDR2 SMNVEV (reference sequence). CDR3 protein: CASRKQGAPNQPQHF. In DNA form, the CDR3 reads TGTGCCAGCAGGAAACAGGGGGCCCCCAATCAGCCCCAGCATTTT.

As DNA, the CDR3 is TGTGCCATCAGTGAGTCGTCGTTAGCGGGGGTCAAAAATGAGCAGTTCTTC. It translates to CAISESSLAGVKNEQFF. This chain connects TRBV10-3 to TRBJ2-1; the match to TRBD2 covers 9 bases. The germline CDR1 and CDR2 sequences are ENHRY and SYGVKD. The CDR3 length is 17 residues. After removal of 0 bases from V and 7 bases from J, the junction contained 10 bases not matched to a gene.

This clone was counted a few times. The CDR3 bases are TGCGCCAGCAGCTCCGGGACTAGCGGGTACGAGCAGTACTTC. Translating gives CASSSGTSGYEQYF. The gene calls are TRBV4-3 and TRBJ2-7; 12 bases fit TRBD2. Per the germline V gene, CDR1 is LGHNA and CDR2 is YSLEER. The ends lost 5 bases at V and 4 bases at J; junction bases unmatched: 3. The CDR3 covers 14 residues.

The gene calls are TRBV5-6 and TRBJ2-1, with TRBD2 as a possible D gene (6 bases). With 4 bases removed from V and 4 bases from J, the gap between germline ends came to 15 bases. Germline V gene lookup returns CDR1 SGHDT and CDR2 YYEEEE. The CDR3 length is 15 residues. CDR3 protein: CASSLLASAYNEQFF. The CDR3 DNA reads TGTGCCAGCAGCCTGTTGGCTAGCGCATACAATGAGCAGTTCTTC.

The CDR3 nucleotides are TGTGCCAGCAGCTTCAGGGACTTGGGAAAGAGTACGAATAATTCACCCCTCCACTTT. This translates into CASSFRDLGKSTNNSPLHF. The gene calls are TRBV4-2 and TRBJ1-6; possibly TRBD1 for D (5 bases). This CDR3 contains 19 residues. CDR1 is LGHNA, CDR2 YNFKEQ, per germline. The germline V and J ends were trimmed by 5 bases and 5 bases, with 25 bases remaining between them.

This clone was observed a single time. The CDR3 nucleotides are TGTGCCAGCAGCTTTAAAACAGGGCCTGGGGAAAAACTGTTTTTT. The encoded protein is CASSFKTGPGEKLFF. The rearrangement links TRBV7-2 to TRBJ1-4, with a weak D call TRBD1 (6 bases). Germline lookup yields CDR1 SGHTA and CDR2 FQGNSA. V lost 3 bases and J lost 8, with 16 bases in between. This CDR3 contains 15 residues.

V is TRBV10-3 and J is TRBJ2-7, with 14 bases lining up with TRBD2. The ends lost 6 bases at V and 2 bases at J; junction bases unmatched: 9. The length of the CDR3 is 17 residues. CDR1 and CDR2 (germline): ENHRY, SYGVKD. The CDR3: CAISQGTSGGAAYEQYF. In nucleotides, the CDR3 is TGTGCCATCAGCCAAGGGACTAGCGGGGGAGCCGCCTACGAGCAGTACTTC.

The chain links TRBV19 to TRBJ1-4; 7 positions agree with TRBD1. CDR3 size: 15 residues. Per germline, CDR1 LNHDA and CDR2 SQIVND (reference sequence). V shed 3 bases and J 5 bases; nucleotides not matched to a gene: 6. CDR3 DNA sequence: TGTGCCAGTAGTATGAAGGGGGCTTCCAATGAAAAACTGTTTTTT. Translated: CASSMKGASNEKLFF.

V and J are TRBV30 and TRBJ2-1, with D possibly matching TRBD2 (7 bases). CDR1 GTSNPN and CDR2 SVGIG come from the germline V gene (reference sequence). The CDR3 covers 12 residues. V lost 6 bases and J 5 bases, leaving 11 bases between the germline ends. CDR3 coding DNA: TGTGCCTGTATAGGGGGGGACAATGAGCAGTTCTTC. It is translated as CACIGGDNEQFF.